The 11 T cell receptor beta chains in this list originate from one sample, sequenced in a study of T cells after yellow fever vaccination. TCRdb independently ran MiXCR on the 5' RACE reads; one entry per CDR3 protein. The sample shows approximately 510,000 distinct CDR3 sequences, around a fifth of them seen only once. The source was PBMCs, collected 21 days after the first yellow fever vaccination. The receptors stem from a man younger than 30 who received the YFV17D yellow fever vaccine.

The chain links TRBV5-1 to TRBJ1-2, with 8 bases lining up with TRBD1. The V gene end was trimmed by 4 bases and the J gene end by 4 bases; junction bases not matched to a gene: 9. The CDR3 spans 15 residues. Germline loops: CDR1 SGHRS, CDR2 YFSETQ. The CDR3 nucleotides are TGCGCCAGCAGCCCGGGACAGGCGGTGGGCTATGGCTACACCTTC. Its protein product is CASSPGQAVGYGYTF.

The chain has TRBV6-2 or TRBV6-3 and TRBJ1-1; D remains ambiguous. This CDR3 contains 16 residues. V lost 5 bases to trimming and J lost 0 bases, with 16 bases between them. Germline V gene data show CDR1 as MNHEY and CDR2 as SVGEGT. CDR3 DNA: TGTGCCAGCAGTCTGAGGATTGGCAGCTTGAACACTGAAGCTTTCTTT. The encoded protein is CASSLRIGSLNTEAFF.

This clonotype was detected a few times. This chain uses TRBV3-1 with TRBJ1-5; a weak D match, TRBD1 (5 bases). The CDR3 runs to 18 residues. Germline lookup yields CDR1 LGHDT and CDR2 YNNKEL (reference sequence). The V end lost 0 bases, the J end lost 3 bases, and 18 bases lay between the germline ends. The DNA of the CDR3 is TGTGCCAGCAGCCAAGATAGGCGACCGGGACTGTACAATCAGCCCCAGCATTTT. Its translation is CASSQDRRPGLYNQPQHF.

The chain employs TRBV10-1 and TRBJ2-1; 10 positions agree with TRBD1. Germline assignment: CDR1 WNHNN and CDR2 SYGVQD (reference sequence). V shed 2 bases and J 3 bases; nucleotides not matched to a gene: 1. The CDR3 contains 15 residues. CDR3 in amino acids: CASSEGQGGYNEQFF. The DNA for the CDR3 is TGCGCCAGCAGTGAGGGACAGGGGGGCTACAATGAGCAGTTCTTC.

The chain has TRBV12-3 or TRBV12-4 and TRBJ2-1; no clear D gene. CDR3 size: 13 residues. V dropped 4 bases and J dropped 9 bases, with 13 bases sitting between them. The CDR3 sequence is CASSYQLGSEQFF. As DNA, the CDR3 is TGTGCCAGCAGTTATCAGCTAGGTAGTGAGCAGTTCTTC.

The V gene is TRBV28, the J gene TRBJ1-4; 8 nucleotides line up with TRBD1. CDR3 length equals 14 residues. CDR1 is MDHEN and CDR2 is SYDVKM in the germline V gene. The J segment lost 4 bases and the V segment lost 8 bases, leaving 6 bases of the junction unmatched. As DNA, the CDR3 is TGTGCCAGCGGAAGTGGACAGGGTAATGAAAAACTGTTTTTT. As protein: CASGSGQGNEKLFF.

In this sample, this clonotype turned up a few times. The chain uses TRBV12-3 or TRBV12-4 and TRBJ1-1, with D unclear. Trimming removed 1 base at V and 1 base at J, with 7 bases between. The CDR3 has 14 residues. CDR3 protein: CASSLGDANTEAFF. As DNA, the CDR3 is TGTGCCAGCAGTTTAGGAGATGCGAACACTGAAGCTTTCTTT.

The chain recombines TRBV27 with TRBJ2-1; 9 bases are a match to TRBD1. The CDR3 covers 13 residues. Germline CDR1 is MNHEY and CDR2 is SMNVEV (reference sequence). Trimming took 3 bases from V and 8 from J; bases not matched to a gene: 2. This CDR3 reads CASSFRTGDEQFF. DNA of the CDR3: TGTGCCAGCAGTTTTAGGACAGGGGATGAGCAGTTCTTC.

This clonotype was observed many times. The chain uses TRBV12-3 or TRBV12-4 and TRBJ2-7, with 7 bases identical to TRBD2. V was pared by 8 bases and J by 0 bases, with 1 base of the junction left unmatched. CDR3 length equals 12 residues. CDR3 nucleotide sequence: TGTGCCAGCTGCGGGAGCTCCTACGAGCAGTACTTC. Protein sequence: CASCGSSYEQYF.

This chain links TRBV10-2 with TRBJ2-1, with 9 bases fitting TRBD2. The germline gives CDR1 WSHSY, CDR2 SAAADI. V lost 4 bases to trimming and J lost 7 bases; unmatched junction nucleotides: 8. This CDR3 is built from 15 residues. CDR3 region: CASSGRLAGKNEQFF. The CDR3 nucleotides read TGCGCCAGCAGTGGCCGTCTAGCGGGAAAAAATGAGCAGTTCTTC.

V and J are TRBV7-2 and TRBJ2-5; 9 nucleotides match TRBD2. This CDR3 is 16 amino acids long. The V gene's germline CDR1 is SGHTA and CDR2 FQGNSA. J gave up 4 bases and V 5 bases, and 11 bases lay outside the gene matches. CDR3 nucleotide sequence: TGTGCCAGCAGCACCAACGGGGCGCGGGGGGGAGAGACCCAGTACTTC. Amino acid sequence: CASSTNGARGGETQYF.